This T cell receptor beta chain was captured in a study of T-cell memory formation after mild COVID-19. Study overall: For the most part, TCR clusters were specific to one donor.

Study-wide points: For contracting clones, CD4+ ones sat mainly in CM and EM, CD8+ in EMRA. Memory sampled before infection contained some responding clones, suggesting cross-reactive memory joined. Day 15 to 85 contracting clones showed balanced CD4/CD8; later expanders leaned CD4+.

V gave up 1 base and J gave up 4 bases; unmatched junction bases: 10. The V gene's germline CDR1 is SGHDN and CDR2 FVKESK. The CDR3 runs 17 residues. TCRdb independently ran MiXCR on the 5' RACE reads; one entry per CDR3 protein. The sample gives approximately 260,000 distinct CDR3 sequences, around 17% of which show up once; 20% to 25% is in the top ten. This clonotype turned up a few times. Its antigen is currently unknown. The V call is TRBV14, the J call TRBJ1-2; 9 positions agree with TRBD1. This receptor was obtained from a young man who had mild COVID-19 (a few samples of this study predate the infection). Cell type and time point are not known. The specimen sequenced was PBMCs or a T cell subset sorted from them (not recorded which). The DNA of the CDR3 is TGTGCCAGCAGCCAAGGTTCCGGGACAGGGTTTTCCTATGGCTACACCTTC. As protein: CASSQGSGTGFSYGYTF.